This T cell receptor beta chain originates from a study of siplizumab effects on memory and regulatory T cells (dated by TCRdb to between 2017 and 2020). Looking at the study overall: The study looked at the effect of siplizumab, an anti-CD2 antibody, on alloreactive T-cell subsets in allogeneic mixed lymphocyte reactions made from human PBMCs.

This clone occurred a few times. Its antigen remains undetermined. No much larger clone exists at a distance of one base, and base qualities are not known. Results the study describes overall, beyond this receptor: Because sequences below about 10^-5 frequency were poorly captured, only a minor fraction of alloreactive clones could be mapped to unstimulated subsets. Compared with memory T cells, unstimulated naive T cells appeared more diverse, and naive cells seemed to make a substantial contribution to the alloresponse. The cumulative frequency of alloreactive sequences that could be traced back to unstimulated CD4+ memory T cells was significantly reduced by siplizumab. Roughly 75-95% of proliferating CD4+ or CD8+ clones could not be assigned a naive or memory phenotype. Whether proliferating Tregs from siplizumab cultures actually had suppressive function was not functionally confirmed. In reactions with siplizumab, an average of approximately 70% of mappable alloreactive CD4+ clones were Treg-derived, compared with 26.9% in control reactions.

Sorted unstimulated T cells, along with proliferating T cells recovered from mixed lymphocyte reactions, underwent TCRbeta CDR3 sequencing. Fresh whole blood from roughly 10 HLA-typed healthy donors was used to isolate PBMCs. The germline V gene sets CDR1 to SNHLY and CDR2 to FYNNEI. There are 15 amino acids in the CDR3, from cysteine to phenylalanine inclusive. Kept here is only the CDR3 DNA, which spans 45 bases and is read in frame from base 1. V loses 2 bases at its end and J loses 4 bases; junction bases beyond the gene matches: 4. Library generation was performed with the immunoSEQ multiplex PCR assay. Each sample had around 100,000 TCR templates assayed by the deep sequencing platform. Genomic DNA extracted from sorted T cells was used for TCRbeta CDR3 sequencing. As for the original processing: The R programming language was used for clonal analysis of the TCRbeta CDR3 data. Alloreactive CD4+ and CD8+ clones were identified by comparing unstimulated samples to CFSE-low samples taken after the reaction. By matching sequences to the repertoires of sorted unstimulated Treg and non-Treg cells, each alloreactive CD4+ clone was assigned a regulatory or non-regulatory origin. The immuneACCESS repertoire file appears here via TCRdb, limited to in-frame rearrangements. These files lack a portion of the clones; in checked studies, under half of the deficit traces to unresolved V genes, and the cause of the others is not known. V and J calls and clone size are those listed in that table; D and trimming were worked out from the DNA. The sample includes over 85,000 clones, with 92% observed a single time. The ten largest clones represent roughly 1% of the sample.

Input material: CD4+ T cells sorted from blood. This receptor was obtained from a human donor in good health. The receptor chain draws on TRBV2 and TRBJ2-2; 7 central bases correspond to TRBD1. The nucleotide sequence reads TGTGCCAGCAGTGAAAGAGACAGGGCCACCGGGGAGCTGTTTTTT. The resulting protein is CASSERDRATGELFF. Reference TRBV2 and TRBJ2-2 genes cover what lies past the CDR3, so the full variable domain is EPEVTQTPSHQVTQMGQEVILRCVPISNHLYFYWYRQILGQKVEFLVSFYNNEISEKSEIFDDQFSVERPDGSNFTLKIRSTKLEDSAMYFCASSERDRATGELFFGEGSRLTVL.